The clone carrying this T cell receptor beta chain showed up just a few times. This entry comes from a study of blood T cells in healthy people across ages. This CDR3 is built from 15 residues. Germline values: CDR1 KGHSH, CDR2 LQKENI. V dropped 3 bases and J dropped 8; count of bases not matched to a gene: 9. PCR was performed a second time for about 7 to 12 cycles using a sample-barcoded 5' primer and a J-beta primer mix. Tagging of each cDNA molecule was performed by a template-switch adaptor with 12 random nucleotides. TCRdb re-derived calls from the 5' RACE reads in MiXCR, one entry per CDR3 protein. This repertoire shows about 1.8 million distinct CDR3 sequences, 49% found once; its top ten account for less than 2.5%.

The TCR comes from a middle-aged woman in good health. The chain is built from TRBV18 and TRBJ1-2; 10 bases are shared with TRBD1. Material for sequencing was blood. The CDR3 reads CASSPTDRGRGGYTF. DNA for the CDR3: TGTGCCAGCTCACCCACTGACAGGGGGCGCGGAGGCTACACCTTC.